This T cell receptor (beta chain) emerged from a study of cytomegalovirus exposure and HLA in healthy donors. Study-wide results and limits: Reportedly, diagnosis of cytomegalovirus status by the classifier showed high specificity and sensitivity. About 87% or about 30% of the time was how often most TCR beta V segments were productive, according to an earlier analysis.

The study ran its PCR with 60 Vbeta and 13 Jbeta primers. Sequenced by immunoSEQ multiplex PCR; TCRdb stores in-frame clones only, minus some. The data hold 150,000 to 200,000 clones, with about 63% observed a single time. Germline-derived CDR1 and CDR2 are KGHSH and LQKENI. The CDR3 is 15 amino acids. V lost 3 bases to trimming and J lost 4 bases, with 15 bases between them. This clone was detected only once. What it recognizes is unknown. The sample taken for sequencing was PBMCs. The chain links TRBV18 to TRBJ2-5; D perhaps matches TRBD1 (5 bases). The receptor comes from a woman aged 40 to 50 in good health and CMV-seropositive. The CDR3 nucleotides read TGTGCCAGCTCACCGAATCGAGCAGGGCCAGAGACCCAGTACTTC. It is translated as CASSPNRAGPETQYF.